Presented here are 3 T cell receptor beta chains from one specimen sequenced in a study of T cell repertoires and HLA-DP antigens. These receptors lack a known antigen. Method: immunoSEQ multiplex PCR; TCRdb's copy keeps in-frame clones and lacks some. The table records approximately 100,000 clones, about nine tenths of them present only once. The specimen sequenced was CD4+ T cells from PBMCs. Receptors were obtained from a man aged 50 or older in good health and CMV-seronegative.

The V and J genes are TRBV4-3 and TRBJ1-3; D is uncertain. The V end lost 0 bases, the J end lost 2 bases, and 5 bases lay between the germline ends. Germline CDR1 reads LGHNA; CDR2 reads YSLEER. The CDR3 is 14 residues long. The DNA of the CDR3 is TGCGCCAGCAGCCAAGACGGGGCTGGAAACACCATATATTTT. This codes for CASSQDGAGNTIYF.

The CDR3 region is CASSLSNRGGPEQFF. The CDR3 DNA sequence: TGTGCCAGCAGTTTATCCAATAGGGGGGGACCTGAGCAGTTCTTC. J is TRBJ2-1 and V is TRBV27; the D gene is possibly TRBD2 (7 bases). Trimming pared 0 bases from V and 9 bases from J, leaving 15 bases between. Germline-derived CDR1 and CDR2 are MNHEY and SMNVEV (reference sequence). This CDR3 contains 15 residues.

This rearrangement joins TRBV7-2 to TRBJ2-7; D gene ambiguous. Germline lookup yields CDR1 SGHTA and CDR2 FQGNSA. CDR3 length equals 14 residues. V lost 0 bases and J 4 bases, leaving 10 bases between the germline ends. The CDR3 is CASSLARDSYEQYF. The DNA for the CDR3 is TGTGCCAGCAGCTTAGCCAGAGACTCATACGAGCAGTACTTC.